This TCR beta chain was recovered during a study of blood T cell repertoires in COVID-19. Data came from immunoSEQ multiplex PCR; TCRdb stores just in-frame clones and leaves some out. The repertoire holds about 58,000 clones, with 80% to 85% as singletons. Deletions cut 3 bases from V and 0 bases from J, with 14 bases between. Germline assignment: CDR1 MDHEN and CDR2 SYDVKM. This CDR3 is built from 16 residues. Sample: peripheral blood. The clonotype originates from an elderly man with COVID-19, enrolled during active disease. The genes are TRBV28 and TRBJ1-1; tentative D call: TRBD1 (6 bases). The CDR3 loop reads CASSFGQGLMNTEAFF. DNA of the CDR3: TGTGCCAGCAGTTTCGGCCAGGGGTTGATGAACACTGAAGCTTTCTTT.